The rows below give T cell receptor beta chains drawn from one sample of a study of cytomegalovirus exposure and HLA in healthy donors. Data came from immunoSEQ multiplex PCR; TCRdb stores just in-frame clones and leaves some out. This sample's table reports 70,000 to 80,000 clones. The sample taken for sequencing was PBMCs. Receptors originate from a man in his forties in good health and CMV-seronegative. Each CDR3 is given with its conserved first and last residue. The D gene is left open where the match is weak. Some rows mark clone size as missing; the rest say once, few, many or name a class of expanded clone.

d_gene: TRBD2; v_gene: TRBV9; j_gene: TRBJ2-1; abundance: medium-sized; CDR3nt: TGTGCCAGCAGCGTAGGAGGCCTAGCGGGGGTTTCTAGATACAATGAGCAGTTCTTC; CDR3aa: CASSVGGLAGVSRYNEQFF
d_gene: -; v_gene: TRBV14; j_gene: TRBJ2-2; abundance: -; CDR3nt: TGTGCCAGCAGCCAGGCCCAGGGGCTGATGGGCACCGGGGAGCTGTTTTTT; CDR3aa: CASSQAQGLMGTGELFF
d_gene: -; v_gene: TRBV9; j_gene: TRBJ2-5; abundance: -; CDR3nt: TGTGCCAGCAGCCCCCCCCCGGGGTCGGGAGAGACCCAGTACTTC; CDR3aa: CASSPPPGSGETQYF
d_gene: TRBD2; v_gene: TRBV30; j_gene: TRBJ2-7; abundance: -; CDR3nt: TGTGCCTGGAGTCTAGCGGGGGGTGGATTCGAGCAGTACTTC; CDR3aa: CAWSLAGGGFEQYF
d_gene: TRBD1; v_gene: TRBV9; j_gene: TRBJ2-7; abundance: -; CDR3nt: TGTGCCAGCAGCGCCACAGGGGGCACGGGCTACGAGCAGTACTTC; CDR3aa: CASSATGGTGYEQYF
d_gene: TRBD2; v_gene: TRBV6-4; j_gene: TRBJ2-1; abundance: -; CDR3nt: TGTGCCAGCAGTGAGGGGGGACTAGCGGGGGCCGAGCAGTTCTTC; CDR3aa: CASSEGGLAGAEQFF
d_gene: TRBD1; v_gene: TRBV9; j_gene: TRBJ1-6; abundance: -; CDR3nt: TGTGCCAGCAGCCCCCTCCCCGGGACAGGGGGCTTTACCCTCCACTTT; CDR3aa: CASSPLPGTGGFTLHF
d_gene: -; v_gene: TRBV27; j_gene: TRBJ1-1; abundance: -; CDR3nt: TGTGCCAGCAGTTCCGGTGTTGATCTCTCTGAAGCTTTCTTT; CDR3aa: CASSSGVDLSEAFF
d_gene: TRBD1; v_gene: TRBV7-9; j_gene: TRBJ2-3; abundance: -; CDR3nt: TGTGCCAGCAGCTTAGGAGAGACAGGGCTGACAGATACGCAGTATTTT; CDR3aa: CASSLGETGLTDTQYF
d_gene: -; v_gene: TRBV28; j_gene: TRBJ1-3; abundance: -; CDR3nt: TGTGCCAGCAGTTCCGGGTCGAGGCAGACGGGAAACACCATATATTTT; CDR3aa: CASSSGSRQTGNTIYF
d_gene: -; v_gene: TRBV12-5; j_gene: TRBJ1-1; abundance: -; CDR3nt: TGTGCTAGTGGTTTGGGGACATCGAACACTGAAGCTTTCTTT; CDR3aa: CASGLGTSNTEAFF
d_gene: -; v_gene: TRBV19; j_gene: TRBJ1-5; abundance: -; CDR3nt: TGTGCCAGTAGTAACAGGGACCGGTCGGGTCAGCCCCAGCATTTT; CDR3aa: CASSNRDRSGQPQHF
d_gene: TRBD1; v_gene: TRBV5-8; j_gene: TRBJ1-5; abundance: -; CDR3nt: TGTGCCAGCAGCTTGGGGGGACAGCCAACAATCAAGCCCCAGCATTTT; CDR3aa: CASSLGGQPTIKPQHF
d_gene: TRBD1; v_gene: TRBV9; j_gene: TRBJ1-6; abundance: -; CDR3nt: TGTGCCAGCAGCGAGGACTACAGGGGGAGATCACCCCTCCACTTT; CDR3aa: CASSEDYRGRSPLHF
d_gene: TRBD1; v_gene: TRBV13; j_gene: TRBJ2-7; abundance: -; CDR3nt: TGTGCCAGCAGCCTAAGATACAGGGGGCCATCCTACGAGCAGTACTTC; CDR3aa: CASSLRYRGPSYEQYF
d_gene: -; v_gene: TRBV5-6; j_gene: TRBJ1-1; abundance: -; CDR3nt: TGTGCCAGCAGCTTCGGTTGGAGAGCGACTGAAGCTTTCTTT; CDR3aa: CASSFGWRATEAFF
d_gene: -; v_gene: TRBV7-8; j_gene: TRBJ1-6; abundance: -; CDR3nt: TGTGCCAGCAGCTTGGGGAGGGCAAGCTCCTATAATTCACCCCTCCACTTT; CDR3aa: CASSLGRASSYNSPLHF
d_gene: -; v_gene: TRBV21-1; j_gene: TRBJ1-2; abundance: -; CDR3nt: TGTGCCAGCAGCAAAGCGAGAGACAGGGTACTCACCTTC; CDR3aa: CASSKARDRVLTF
d_gene: TRBD2; v_gene: TRBV6-1; j_gene: TRBJ2-7; abundance: -; CDR3nt: TGTGCCAGCAGTGAAGCGGTAGCGGGGTTAGACGAGCAGTACTTC; CDR3aa: CASSEAVAGLDEQYF
d_gene: -; v_gene: TRBV28; j_gene: TRBJ1-1; abundance: -; CDR3nt: TGTGCCAGCGGCTCCCCGGGAACTGAAGCTTTCTTT; CDR3aa: CASGSPGTEAFF
d_gene: -; v_gene: TRBV4-1; j_gene: TRBJ2-7; abundance: -; CDR3nt: TGCGCCAGCAGCCAAGACTTCTTAACTAGGGAGCAGTACTTC; CDR3aa: CASSQDFLTREQYF
d_gene: -; v_gene: TRBV6-1; j_gene: TRBJ1-6; abundance: -; CDR3nt: TGTGCCAGCAGTGAAGATTCAGCAGAGGTTTCACCCCTCCACTTT; CDR3aa: CASSEDSAEVSPLHF
d_gene: TRBD1; v_gene: TRBV28; j_gene: TRBJ1-5; abundance: -; CDR3nt: TGTGCCAGCAGTTCTCCAGGGGGCAGGCAGCCCCAGCATTTT; CDR3aa: CASSSPGGRQPQHF
d_gene: -; v_gene: TRBV7-2; j_gene: TRBJ1-1; abundance: -; CDR3nt: TGTGCCAGCAGCTTAGCCCGGAACACTGAAGCTTTCTTT; CDR3aa: CASSLARNTEAFF
d_gene: TRBD2; v_gene: TRBV18; j_gene: TRBJ2-3; abundance: -; CDR3nt: TGTGCCAGCTCACCCTGGGCTAGCGGGGCCCAGGGAGATACGCAGTATTTT; CDR3aa: CASSPWASGAQGDTQYF
d_gene: TRBD1; v_gene: TRBV5-1; j_gene: TRBJ2-7; abundance: -; CDR3nt: TGCGCCAGCAGCCAAGAGAGGGACAGGGTGCGCCAGTACTTC; CDR3aa: CASSQERDRVRQYF
d_gene: TRBD1; v_gene: TRBV10-3; j_gene: TRBJ1-2; abundance: -; CDR3nt: TGTGCCAGTAGACAGGGAGACTATGGCTACACCTTC; CDR3aa: CASRQGDYGYTF
d_gene: -; v_gene: TRBV5-4; j_gene: TRBJ1-2; abundance: -; CDR3nt: TGTGCCAGCAGCCTACCCCCGACTAAGTCCTATGGCTACACCTTC; CDR3aa: CASSLPPTKSYGYTF
d_gene: TRBD1; v_gene: TRBV27; j_gene: TRBJ1-1; abundance: -; CDR3nt: TGTGCCAGCAGTCCCGGGACAGCTGAAGCTTTCTTT; CDR3aa: CASSPGTAEAFF
d_gene: -; v_gene: TRBV6-5; j_gene: TRBJ2-7; abundance: -; CDR3nt: TGTGCCAGCAGTTACGACTCTCCCCGCAGTTACGAGCAGTACTTC; CDR3aa: CASSYDSPRSYEQYF
d_gene: -; v_gene: TRBV4-1; j_gene: TRBJ1-1; abundance: -; CDR3nt: TGCGCCAGCAGCCAAGAAGAGGGAACACGGCCGAACACTGAAGCTTTCTTT; CDR3aa: CASSQEEGTRPNTEAFF
d_gene: TRBD1; v_gene: TRBV19; j_gene: TRBJ1-1; abundance: -; CDR3nt: TGTGCCAGTAGTATTGACAGGGCCCCCAATTATGGGAACACTGAAGCTTTCTTT; CDR3aa: CASSIDRAPNYGNTEAFF
d_gene: -; v_gene: TRBV9; j_gene: TRBJ2-5; abundance: -; CDR3nt: TGTGCCAGCAGCGTAGATGGGCATACCGAAGAGACCCAGTACTTC; CDR3aa: CASSVDGHTEETQYF
d_gene: TRBD2; v_gene: TRBV6-5; j_gene: TRBJ2-3; abundance: -; CDR3nt: TGTGCCAGCAGTTACTCGACTAGCGGGGGGGGAGATACGCAGTATTTT; CDR3aa: CASSYSTSGGGDTQYF
d_gene: TRBD2; v_gene: TRBV7-8; j_gene: TRBJ2-2; abundance: -; CDR3nt: TGTGCCAGCAGCAGGCGGGTCCTCGTAGGTGCGGGGGCGAACACCGGGGAGCTGTTTTTT; CDR3aa: CASSRRVLVGAGANTGELFF
d_gene: -; v_gene: TRBV5-4; j_gene: TRBJ2-7; abundance: -; CDR3nt: TGTGCCAGCAGCTTGGAAACAGGGCGGGCCTACGAGCAGTACTTC; CDR3aa: CASSLETGRAYEQYF
d_gene: -; v_gene: TRBV19; j_gene: TRBJ2-3; abundance: -; CDR3nt: TGTGCCAGTGATGGACTTGGAGATACGCAGTATTTT; CDR3aa: CASDGLGDTQYF
d_gene: -; v_gene: TRBV30; j_gene: TRBJ2-1; abundance: -; CDR3nt: TGTGCCTGGAGTCGGGGTAGGGATGAGCAGTTCTTC; CDR3aa: CAWSRGRDEQFF
d_gene: -; v_gene: TRBV29-1; j_gene: TRBJ1-1; abundance: -; CDR3nt: TGCAGCGTTGAAGATCAGGGGCCTAGGGCTTTCTTT; CDR3aa: CSVEDQGPRAFF
d_gene: -; v_gene: TRBV6-5; j_gene: TRBJ1-1; abundance: -; CDR3nt: TGTGCCAGCAGGAGGACAGCAACTGAAGCTTTCTTT; CDR3aa: CASRRTATEAFF
d_gene: -; v_gene: TRBV7-2; j_gene: TRBJ2-7; abundance: -; CDR3nt: TGTGCCAGCAGCTTAGGCCCCACAGATACCTACGAGCAGTACTTC; CDR3aa: CASSLGPTDTYEQYF
d_gene: TRBD1; v_gene: TRBV11-3; j_gene: TRBJ2-3; abundance: -; CDR3nt: TGTGCCAGCAGCGATCGACAGGGCTTAACAGATACGCAGTATTTT; CDR3aa: CASSDRQGLTDTQYF
d_gene: TRBD2; v_gene: TRBV5-8; j_gene: TRBJ2-3; abundance: -; CDR3nt: TGTGCCAGCAGCAGGGGACTAGCGGGCACAGATACGCAGTATTTT; CDR3aa: CASSRGLAGTDTQYF
d_gene: -; v_gene: TRBV7-6; j_gene: TRBJ1-6; abundance: -; CDR3nt: TGTGCCAGCAGCTCCGTATCTAATTCACCCCTCCACTTT; CDR3aa: CASSSVSNSPLHF
d_gene: -; v_gene: TRBV7-9; j_gene: TRBJ1-1; abundance: -; CDR3nt: TGTGCCAGCAGCTTATCGAACAGGGACACTGAAGCTTTCTTT; CDR3aa: CASSLSNRDTEAFF
d_gene: TRBD1; v_gene: TRBV5-1; j_gene: TRBJ1-1; abundance: -; CDR3nt: TGCGCCAGCAGCTCATACAGGGGGATTGACACTGAAGCTTTCTTT; CDR3aa: CASSSYRGIDTEAFF
d_gene: -; v_gene: TRBV7-3; j_gene: TRBJ1-1; abundance: -; CDR3nt: TGTGCCAGCAGCCCTAGGGGGGGGAGCACTGAAGCTTTCTTT; CDR3aa: CASSPRGGSTEAFF
d_gene: -; v_gene: TRBV18; j_gene: TRBJ1-3; abundance: -; CDR3nt: TGTGCCAGCTCACCCCGCCAGGGTGCCCTCCGCTCTGGAAACACCATATATTTT; CDR3aa: CASSPRQGALRSGNTIYF
d_gene: -; v_gene: TRBV7-2; j_gene: TRBJ1-4; abundance: -; CDR3nt: TGTGCCAGCAGCTCGGACGGGAGATCTAATGAAAAACTGTTTTTT; CDR3aa: CASSSDGRSNEKLFF
d_gene: -; v_gene: TRBV7-9; j_gene: TRBJ2-7; abundance: -; CDR3nt: TGTGCCAGCAGCCCAGAGGGGGTCTACGAGCAGTACTTC; CDR3aa: CASSPEGVYEQYF
d_gene: -; v_gene: TRBV7-8; j_gene: TRBJ1-1; abundance: -; CDR3nt: TGTGCCAGCAGCCCCACACGAGGGAGGAACACTGAAGCTTTCTTT; CDR3aa: CASSPTRGRNTEAFF
d_gene: -; v_gene: TRBV5-6; j_gene: TRBJ1-2; abundance: -; CDR3nt: TGTGCCAGCAGCCCACCCGACCGGGGGGGCTATGGCTACACCTTC; CDR3aa: CASSPPDRGGYGYTF
d_gene: TRBD1; v_gene: TRBV6-1; j_gene: TRBJ1-4; abundance: -; CDR3nt: TGTGCCAGCAGTGGGACAGGGGGCGTTGAAAAACTGTTTTTT; CDR3aa: CASSGTGGVEKLFF
d_gene: -; v_gene: TRBV28; j_gene: TRBJ1-2; abundance: -; CDR3nt: TGTGCCAGTTCTAGTGTTTTTTCGCACTGCACCTTC; CDR3aa: CASSSVFSHCTF
d_gene: -; v_gene: TRBV7-9; j_gene: TRBJ1-2; abundance: -; CDR3nt: TGTGCCAGCAGCTTAGGCGGAGGGAACTATGGCTACACCTTC; CDR3aa: CASSLGGGNYGYTF
d_gene: TRBD1; v_gene: TRBV7-9; j_gene: TRBJ2-1; abundance: -; CDR3nt: TGTGCCAGCGGGATTTACGGACAGGGCATCTACAATGAGCAGTTCTTC; CDR3aa: CASGIYGQGIYNEQFF
d_gene: TRBD1; v_gene: TRBV19; j_gene: TRBJ1-6; abundance: -; CDR3nt: TGTGCCAGTAGTATTAAGATCGGACAGGGGAATTCACCCCTCCACTTT; CDR3aa: CASSIKIGQGNSPLHF